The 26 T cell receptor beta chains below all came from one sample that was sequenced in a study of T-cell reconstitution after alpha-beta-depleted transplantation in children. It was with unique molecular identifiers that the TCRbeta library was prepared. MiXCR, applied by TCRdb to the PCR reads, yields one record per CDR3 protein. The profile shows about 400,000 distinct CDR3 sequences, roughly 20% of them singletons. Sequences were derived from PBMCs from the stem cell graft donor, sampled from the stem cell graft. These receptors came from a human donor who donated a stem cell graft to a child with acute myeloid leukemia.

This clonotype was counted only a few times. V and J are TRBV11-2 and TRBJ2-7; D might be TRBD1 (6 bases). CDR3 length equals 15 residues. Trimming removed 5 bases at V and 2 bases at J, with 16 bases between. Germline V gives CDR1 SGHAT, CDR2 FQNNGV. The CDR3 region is CASSPDRNPTYEQYF. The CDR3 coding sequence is TGTGCCAGCAGCCCGGACAGAAACCCCACCTACGAGCAGTACTTC. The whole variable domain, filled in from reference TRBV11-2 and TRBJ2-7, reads EAGVAQSPRYKIIEKRQSVAFWCNPISGHATLYWYQQILGQGPKLLIQFQNNGVVDDSQLPKDRFSAERLKGVDSTLKIQPAKLEDSAVYLCASSPDRNPTYEQYFGPGTRLTVT.

The CDR3 bases are TGTGCCAGCAGAGACTCTAACGGACCGCGTACGCAGTATTTT. This gives the protein CASRDSNGPRTQYF. The J gene is TRBJ2-3, the V gene TRBV7-2, with no clear D. Germline V lookup: CDR1 SGHTA, CDR2 FQGNSA. This CDR3 contains 14 residues. V shed 6 bases and J shed 8 bases, with 18 bases lying between them.

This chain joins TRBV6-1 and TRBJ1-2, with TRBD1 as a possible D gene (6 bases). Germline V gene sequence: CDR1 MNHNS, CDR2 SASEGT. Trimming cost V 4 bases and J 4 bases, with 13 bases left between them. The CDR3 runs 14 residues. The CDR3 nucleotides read TGTGCCAGCAGTGTACAGGGACCGGGCTATGGCTACACCTTC. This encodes CASSVQGPGYGYTF.

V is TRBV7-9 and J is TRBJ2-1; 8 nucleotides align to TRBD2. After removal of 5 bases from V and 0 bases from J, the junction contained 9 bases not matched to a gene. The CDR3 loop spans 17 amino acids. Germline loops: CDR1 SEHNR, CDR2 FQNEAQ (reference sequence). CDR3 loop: CASSIALSGDSYNEQFF. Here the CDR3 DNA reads TGTGCCAGCAGCATCGCCCTTAGCGGGGACTCCTACAATGAGCAGTTCTTC.

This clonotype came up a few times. In nucleotides, the CDR3 is TGCAGCGTGGTACTAGCGGGAGGGGATACGCAGTATTTT. It codes for CSVVLAGGDTQYF. The chain carries TRBV29-1 and TRBJ2-3; 13 bases match TRBD2. The CDR3 is made up of 13 amino acids. Germline CDR1 SQVTM, CDR2 ANQGSEA. The trim removed 6 bases at V and 6 bases at J, leaving 3 bases unmatched.

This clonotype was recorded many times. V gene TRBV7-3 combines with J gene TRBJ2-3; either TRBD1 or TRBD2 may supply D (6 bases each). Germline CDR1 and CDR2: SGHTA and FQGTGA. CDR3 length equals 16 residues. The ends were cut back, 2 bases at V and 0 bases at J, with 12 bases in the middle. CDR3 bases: TGTGCCAGCAGCTTATTCGGGGGCAGCAGCACAGATACGCAGTATTTT. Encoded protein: CASSLFGGSSTDTQYF.

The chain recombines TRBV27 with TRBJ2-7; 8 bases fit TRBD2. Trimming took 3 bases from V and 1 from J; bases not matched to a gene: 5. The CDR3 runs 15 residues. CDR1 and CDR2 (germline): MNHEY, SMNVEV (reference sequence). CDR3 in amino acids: CASSLGGTRSYEQYF. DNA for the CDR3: TGTGCCAGCAGTTTGGGGGGGACTAGATCCTACGAGCAGTACTTC.

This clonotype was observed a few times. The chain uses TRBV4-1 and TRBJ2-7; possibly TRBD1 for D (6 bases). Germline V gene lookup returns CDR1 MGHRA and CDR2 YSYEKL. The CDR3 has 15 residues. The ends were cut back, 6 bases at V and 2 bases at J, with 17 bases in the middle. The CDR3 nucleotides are TGCGCCAGCAGTCTGACCGAGACAGGCGCCTACGAGCAGTACTTC. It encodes CASSLTETGAYEQYF.

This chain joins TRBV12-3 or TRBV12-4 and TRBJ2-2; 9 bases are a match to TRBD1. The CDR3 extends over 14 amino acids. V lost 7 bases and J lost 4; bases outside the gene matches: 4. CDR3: CASNGDRATGELFF. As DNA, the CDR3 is TGTGCCAGCAACGGGGACAGGGCCACCGGGGAGCTGTTTTTT.

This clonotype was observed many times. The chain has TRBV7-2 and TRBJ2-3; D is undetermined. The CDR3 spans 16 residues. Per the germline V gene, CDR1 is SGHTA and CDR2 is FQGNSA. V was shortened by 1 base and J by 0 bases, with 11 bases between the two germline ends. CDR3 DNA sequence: TGTGCCAGCAGCTTAGTTGGTCGGACGAGCACAGATACGCAGTATTTT. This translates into CASSLVGRTSTDTQYF.

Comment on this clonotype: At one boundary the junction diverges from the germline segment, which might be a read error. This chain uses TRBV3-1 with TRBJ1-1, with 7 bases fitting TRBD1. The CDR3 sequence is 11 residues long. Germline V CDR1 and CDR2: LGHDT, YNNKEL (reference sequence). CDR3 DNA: TGTGCCAGCAGCCAAGGGAGGGGGCCTATCTTT. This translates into CASSQGRGPIF.

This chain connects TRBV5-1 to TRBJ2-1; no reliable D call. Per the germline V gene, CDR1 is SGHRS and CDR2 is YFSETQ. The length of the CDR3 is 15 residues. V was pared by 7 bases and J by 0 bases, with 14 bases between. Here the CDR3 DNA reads TGCGCCAGCGGAGTGGGGTCACGCTCCTACAATGAGCAGTTCTTC. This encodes CASGVGSRSYNEQFF.

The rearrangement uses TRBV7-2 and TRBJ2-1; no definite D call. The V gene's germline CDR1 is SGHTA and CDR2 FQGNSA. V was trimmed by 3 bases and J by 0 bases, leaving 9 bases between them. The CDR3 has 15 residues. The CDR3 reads CASSFSDSSYNEQFF. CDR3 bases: TGTGCCAGCAGCTTCTCGGATAGCTCCTACAATGAGCAGTTCTTC.

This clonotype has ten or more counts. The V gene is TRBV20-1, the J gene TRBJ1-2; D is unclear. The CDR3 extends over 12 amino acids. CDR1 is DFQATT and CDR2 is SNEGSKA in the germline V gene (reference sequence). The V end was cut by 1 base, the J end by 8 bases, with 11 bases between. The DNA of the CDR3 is TGCAGTGCTAGAGTTACGGTGGGAGGCTACACCTTC. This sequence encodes CSARVTVGGYTF.

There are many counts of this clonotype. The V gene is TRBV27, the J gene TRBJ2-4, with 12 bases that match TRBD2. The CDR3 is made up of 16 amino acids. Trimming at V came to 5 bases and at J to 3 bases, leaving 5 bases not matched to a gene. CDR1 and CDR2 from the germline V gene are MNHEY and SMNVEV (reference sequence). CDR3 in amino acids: CASSATSGGLKNIQYF. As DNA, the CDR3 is TGTGCCAGCAGTGCGACTAGCGGGGGTCTCAAAAACATTCAGTACTTC.

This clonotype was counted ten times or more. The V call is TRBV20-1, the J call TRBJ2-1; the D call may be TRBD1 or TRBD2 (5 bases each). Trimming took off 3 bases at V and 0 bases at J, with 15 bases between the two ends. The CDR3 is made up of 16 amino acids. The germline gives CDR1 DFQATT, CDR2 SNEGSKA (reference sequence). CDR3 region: CSARGVVTRSYNEQFF. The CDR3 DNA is TGCAGTGCTAGGGGGGTGGTCACCCGCTCCTACAATGAGCAGTTCTTC.

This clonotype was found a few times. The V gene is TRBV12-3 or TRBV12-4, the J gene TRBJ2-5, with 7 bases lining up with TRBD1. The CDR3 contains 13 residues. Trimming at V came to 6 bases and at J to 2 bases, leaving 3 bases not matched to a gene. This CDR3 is CASRVTGQETQYF. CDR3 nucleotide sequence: TGTGCCAGCAGGGTGACAGGGCAAGAGACCCAGTACTTC.

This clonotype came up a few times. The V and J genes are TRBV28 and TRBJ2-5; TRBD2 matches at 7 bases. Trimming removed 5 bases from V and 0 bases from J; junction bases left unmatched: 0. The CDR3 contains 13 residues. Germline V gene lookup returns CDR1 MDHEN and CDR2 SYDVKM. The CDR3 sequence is CASSRGDQETQYF. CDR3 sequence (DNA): TGTGCCAGCAGTCGGGGGGACCAAGAGACCCAGTACTTC.

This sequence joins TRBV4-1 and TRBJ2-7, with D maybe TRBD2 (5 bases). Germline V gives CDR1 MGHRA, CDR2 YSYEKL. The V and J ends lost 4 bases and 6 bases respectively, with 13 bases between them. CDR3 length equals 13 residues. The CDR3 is CASSLYLAAEQYF. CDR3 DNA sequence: TGCGCCAGCAGCCTTTATCTAGCCGCCGAGCAGTACTTC.

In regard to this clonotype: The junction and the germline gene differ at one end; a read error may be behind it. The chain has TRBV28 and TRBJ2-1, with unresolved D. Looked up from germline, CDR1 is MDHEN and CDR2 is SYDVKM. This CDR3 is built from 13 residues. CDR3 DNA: TGTGCCAGCAGTGCCCCCTCCCACAATGAGCAGTTCTTC. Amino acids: CASSAPSHNEQFF.

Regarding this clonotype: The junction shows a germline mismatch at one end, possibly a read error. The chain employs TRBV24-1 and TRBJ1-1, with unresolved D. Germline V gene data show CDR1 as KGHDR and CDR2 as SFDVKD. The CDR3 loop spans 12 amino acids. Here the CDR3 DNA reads TGTACCACCAGTGACTCCGGTACTGAAGCTTTCTTT. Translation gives CTTSDSGTEAFF.

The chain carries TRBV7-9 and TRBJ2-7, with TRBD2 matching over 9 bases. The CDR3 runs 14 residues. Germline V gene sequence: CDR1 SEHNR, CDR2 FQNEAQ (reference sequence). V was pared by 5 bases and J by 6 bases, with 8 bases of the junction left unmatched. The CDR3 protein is CASSKLSGRPEQYF. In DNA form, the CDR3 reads TGTGCCAGCAGCAAACTTAGCGGGAGACCCGAGCAGTACTTC.

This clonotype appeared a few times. The CDR3 region has the DNA TGTGCCAGCAGTTTAGGAGAGCGCTATGGCTACACCTTC. Its protein product is CASSLGERYGYTF. V usage is TRBV12-3 or TRBV12-4 and J usage is TRBJ1-2; D is undetermined. V lost 1 base to trimming and J lost 4 bases, with 7 bases between them. The length of the CDR3 is 13 residues.

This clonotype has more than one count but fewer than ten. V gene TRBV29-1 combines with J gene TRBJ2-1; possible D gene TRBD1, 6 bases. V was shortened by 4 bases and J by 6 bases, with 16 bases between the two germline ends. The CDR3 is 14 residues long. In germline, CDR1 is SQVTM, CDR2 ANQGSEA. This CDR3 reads CSVAGQGPGNEQFF. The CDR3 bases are TGCAGCGTTGCCGGGCAGGGGCCTGGCAATGAGCAGTTCTTC.

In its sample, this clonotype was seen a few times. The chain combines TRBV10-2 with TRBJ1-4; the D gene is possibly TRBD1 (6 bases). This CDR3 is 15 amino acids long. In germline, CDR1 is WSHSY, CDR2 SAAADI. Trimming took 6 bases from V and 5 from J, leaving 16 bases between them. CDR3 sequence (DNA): TGCGCCAGCAGGGCTACGGGGGGCGGAAATGAAAAACTGTTTTTT. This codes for CASRATGGGNEKLFF.

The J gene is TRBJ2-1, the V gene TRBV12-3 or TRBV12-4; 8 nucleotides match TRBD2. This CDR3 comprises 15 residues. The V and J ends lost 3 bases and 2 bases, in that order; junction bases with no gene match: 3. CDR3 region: CASSFRRGAYNEQFF. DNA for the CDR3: TGTGCCAGCAGTTTTAGGCGGGGGGCCTACAATGAGCAGTTCTTC.